This T cell receptor beta chain was retrieved from a study of blood T cell repertoires in COVID-19. Study-level background: The United States, Italy and Spain were the sources of the acute and convalescent COVID-19 samples. PBMCs, B-cell-depleted T cells, or T cells were the source of the cDNA or gDNA that made up the material.

J lost 4 bases, V lost 0 bases, and 3 bases had no gene match. The CDR3 is made up of 15 amino acids. CDR1 is ENHRY, CDR2 SYGVKD, per germline. In the original analysis: Estimation of nucleated cell counts relied on the amplification of reference gene primers. The table came from immunoSEQ multiplex PCR; TCRdb's copy has only in-frame clones and leaves some out. V and J calls and clone size are those listed in that table; D and trimming were worked out from the DNA. Here the sample spans about 72,000 clones, about nine tenths being singletons. The genes are TRBV10-3 and TRBJ1-2; 9 bases are shared with TRBD1. The TCR sequence derives from a man aged 65 to 79 with active or convalescent COVID-19. Material for sequencing was peripheral blood. CDR3 region: CAISESGQGFYGYTF. The CDR3 region has the DNA TGTGCCATCAGTGAGTCGGGACAGGGATTCTATGGCTACACCTTC.